One and the same sample provided the 28 T cell receptor beta chains below, sequenced in a study of cytotoxic CD8 clonotypes in ibrutinib-treated CLL. The assay was immunoSEQ multiplex PCR, and TCRdb's table has in-frame clones only and misses some. The sample carries 65,000 to 80,000 clones, around 78% recorded once. The starting material was PBMCs, obtained after 24 months of ibrutinib treatment. Receptors originate from a human donor with chronic lymphocytic leukemia.

The rearrangement uses TRBV7-3 and TRBJ2-2, with a weak D call TRBD2 (6 bases). Germline values: CDR1 SGHTA, CDR2 FQGTGA. The CDR3 is 13 amino acids. The V and J ends lost 6 bases and 6 bases respectively, with 11 bases between them. CDR3 DNA: TGTGCCAGCAGTCGCAGGGACTCCGGGGAGCTGTTTTTT. This encodes CASSRRDSGELFF.

This clone was counted only a few times. The rearrangement joins TRBV11-1 to TRBJ1-1, with D possibly TRBD1 on 5 matching bases. Germline-derived CDR1 and CDR2 are SGHAT and FQDESV (reference sequence). The V end was cut by 7 bases, the J end by 4 bases, with 16 bases between. The CDR3 runs to 14 residues. The CDR3 DNA sequence: TGTGCCAGCACCCCGGGAGGGGCGTCCACTGAAGCTTTCTTT. Amino acid sequence: CASTPGGASTEAFF.

V gene TRBV2 combines with J gene TRBJ1-5; 8 nucleotides align to TRBD1. CDR1 is SNHLY, CDR2 FYNNEI, per germline. Unmatched junction bases numbered 11, after V lost 10 bases and J lost 9 bases. The CDR3 sequence is 13 residues long. CDR3 amino acids: CATSQGVRRPQHF. For the CDR3, the DNA is TGTGCCACCTCACAGGGGGTAAGGCGGCCCCAGCATTTT.

V gene TRBV27 combines with J gene TRBJ2-1, with D possibly matching TRBD1 (6 bases). The V gene lost 3 bases and the J gene lost 5 bases, with 14 bases spanning the gap. Germline V CDR1 and CDR2: MNHEY, SMNVEV (reference sequence). The CDR3 has 15 amino acids. CDR3 nucleotide sequence: TGTGCCAGCAGTTTCTTGACAGGATTAGACAATGAGCAGTTCTTC. It specifies CASSFLTGLDNEQFF.

V gene TRBV19 combines with J gene TRBJ1-5; tentatively, D is TRBD1 (5 bases). Germline V gene lookup returns CDR1 LNHDA and CDR2 SQIVND (reference sequence). The CDR3 has 14 amino acids. Trimming shortened V by 5 bases and J by 7 bases, and 15 bases separated the two germline ends. The CDR3 is CASSSQGGQQPQHF. DNA of the CDR3: TGTGCCAGTAGTTCTCAGGGAGGTCAACAGCCCCAGCATTTT.

The rearrangement uses TRBV4-1 and TRBJ2-5; D remains unclear. The CDR3 totals 13 residues. Germline V gene sequence: CDR1 MGHRA, CDR2 YSYEKL. V lost 1 base and J 4 bases, leaving 7 bases between the germline ends. In DNA form, the CDR3 reads TGCGCCAGCAGCCAAGCTCCGGGAGAGACCCAGTACTTC. This sequence encodes CASSQAPGETQYF.

The chain has TRBV5-4 and TRBJ2-7; the match to TRBD1 covers 8 bases. The CDR3 extends over 14 amino acids. V trimming: 4 bases; J trimming: 5 bases; junction bases outside the gene matches: 8. In germline, CDR1 is SGHNT, CDR2 YYREEE (reference sequence). This CDR3 reads CASSGAGQVNEQYF. CDR3 nucleotides: TGTGCCAGCAGCGGGGCGGGACAGGTAAACGAGCAGTACTTC.

This chain uses TRBV6-6 with TRBJ2-3; D may be TRBD1 or TRBD2 (5 bases each). The CDR3 is 16 residues long. Germline assignment: CDR1 MNHNY and CDR2 SVGAGI (reference sequence). V lost 4 bases and J 1 base, leaving 15 bases between the germline ends. As DNA, the CDR3 is TGTGCCAGCAGTTGGGGAGAAGGGGTGGGCACAGATACGCAGTATTTT. This sequence encodes CASSWGEGVGTDTQYF.

The chain uses TRBV18 and TRBJ1-2; D is perhaps TRBD1 (6 bases). The germline V gene has CDR1 KGHSH and CDR2 LQKENI. Trimming took off 3 bases at V and 4 bases at J, with 9 bases between the two ends. This CDR3 spans 13 amino acids. CDR3 DNA sequence: TGTGCCAGCTCACCCGACAGGATCTATGGCTACACCTTC. This gives the protein CASSPDRIYGYTF.

This clone appeared a few times. The genes are TRBV27 and TRBJ2-1; 10 nucleotides line up with TRBD2. The length of the CDR3 is 16 residues. CDR1 MNHEY and CDR2 SMNVEV come from the germline V gene (reference sequence). V shed 0 bases, J shed 4 bases, and the junction held 3 bases outside the gene matches. The CDR3 DNA reads as TGTGCCAGCAGTTTATCCCGGACTAGCGGATACAATGAGCAGTTCTTC. Its translation is CASSLSRTSGYNEQFF.

This chain uses TRBV6-6 with TRBJ1-2; 8 bases align to TRBD1. Germline V gene lookup returns CDR1 MNHNY and CDR2 SVGAGI (reference sequence). The V segment lost 6 bases and the J segment 4 bases; nucleotides outside the gene matches: 7. This CDR3 has 14 amino acids. Here the CDR3 DNA reads TGTGCCAGCAGCCTCGACAGGGGAGGCTATGGCTACACCTTC. It yields the protein CASSLDRGGYGYTF.

The chain is built from TRBV7-3 and TRBJ1-2; 9 bases fit TRBD1. The V gene end was trimmed by 6 bases and the J gene end by 5 bases; junction bases not matched to a gene: 4. CDR3 size: 13 residues. Looked up from germline, CDR1 is SGHTA and CDR2 is FQGTGA. CDR3 DNA: TGTGCCAGCAGTCAAGGACAGGGGTATGGCTACACCTTC. It yields the protein CASSQGQGYGYTF.

The gene calls are TRBV6-1 and TRBJ1-5; TRBD1 is a possible D gene (6 bases). CDR1 MNHNS and CDR2 SASEGT come from the germline V gene. The CDR3 spans 13 residues. V lost 8 bases, J lost 2 bases, and 10 bases lay in between. The CDR3 spells CASAAGGNQPQHF. CDR3 in DNA: TGTGCCAGCGCAGCAGGGGGCAATCAGCCCCAGCATTTT.

CDR3 coding DNA: TGTGCCAGCAGCTTAGTAGGGAAGGAGACCCAGTACTTC. The encoded protein is CASSLVGKETQYF. The chain uses TRBV9 and TRBJ2-5; no firm D call. In germline, CDR1 is SGDLS, CDR2 YYNGEE. V was shortened by 4 bases and J by 5 bases, with 12 bases between the two germline ends. CDR3 size: 13 residues.

The rearrangement uses TRBV7-2 and TRBJ2-1; 11 positions match TRBD2. V was clipped by 4 bases and J by 6 bases; unmatched bases: 8. Looked up from germline, CDR1 is SGHTA and CDR2 is FQGNSA. CDR3 length: 16 residues. In nucleotides, the CDR3 is TGTGCCAGCAGCTCTCCGGGACTAGCGGTTCTCAATGAGCAGTTCTTC. The encoded protein is CASSSPGLAVLNEQFF.

The chain employs TRBV29-1 and TRBJ2-5; 7 nucleotides line up with TRBD1. V dropped 5 bases and J dropped 5; count of bases not matched to a gene: 8. This CDR3 has 13 residues. The germline gives CDR1 SQVTM, CDR2 ANQGSEA. CDR3 DNA: TGCAGCGTTTCCACAGGGGTCGGCGAGACCCAGTACTTC. Translation: CSVSTGVGETQYF.

In DNA, the CDR3 is TGTGCCAGCAGTTCGGGACAGGGGAGTGGTGCCCAGGCAGATACGCAGTATTTT. Protein: CASSSGQGSGAQADTQYF. V gene TRBV7-9 combines with J gene TRBJ2-3; TRBD1 matches at 10 bases. CDR1 is SEHNR and CDR2 is FQNEAQ in the germline V gene (reference sequence). This CDR3 has 18 amino acids. V lost 6 bases, J lost 4 bases, and 16 bases stayed unmatched.

This chain links TRBV6-5 with TRBJ1-2, with D perhaps TRBD1 (5 bases). Germline V gene data show CDR1 as MNHEY and CDR2 as SVGAGI. V gave up 4 bases and J gave up 2 bases, with 11 bases separating them. This CDR3 has 14 residues. CDR3 nucleotides: TGTGCCAGCAGTTGGGGCAGTGAAAACTATGGCTACACCTTC. Translation: CASSWGSENYGYTF.

This clone was found a few times. The rearrangement links TRBV29-1 to TRBJ2-7, with TRBD1 matching 8 bases. V shed 7 bases, J shed 3 bases, and the junction held 5 bases outside the gene matches. The V gene's germline CDR1 is SQVTM and CDR2 ANQGSEA. CDR3 size: 12 residues. CDR3 nucleotides: TGCAGCGCTGGACAGGGCCTCTACGAGCAGTACTTC. It is translated as CSAGQGLYEQYF.

CDR3 bases: TGCGCCAGCAGCTTGGGGGCAGGGGGAAATCAGCCCCAGCATTTT. Translating gives CASSLGAGGNQPQHF. The V gene is TRBV5-1, the J gene TRBJ1-5, with 7 nucleotides matching TRBD1. The CDR3 consists of 15 residues. CDR1 and CDR2 from the germline V gene are SGHRS and YFSETQ. J was trimmed by 4 bases and V by 0 bases; bases with no gene match: 4.

The chain is built from TRBV7-3 and TRBJ1-1; a weak D match, TRBD1 (6 bases). CDR3 size: 13 residues. Germline CDR1 SGHTA, CDR2 FQGTGA. With 5 bases removed from V and 1 base from J, the gap between germline ends came to 8 bases. The CDR3 DNA reads TGTGCCAGCAGCCAGACAGGGAACACTGAAGCTTTCTTT. Translating gives CASSQTGNTEAFF.

The chain carries TRBV30 and TRBJ1-6; a weak D match, TRBD1 (5 bases). The CDR3 sequence is 14 residues long. Trimming took off 6 bases at V and 1 base at J, with 10 bases between the two ends. In germline, CDR1 is GTSNPN, CDR2 SVGIG (reference sequence). CDR3 nucleotides: TGTGCCTGTGGGGGGGGTTCCTATAATTCACCCCTCCACTTT. Its protein product is CACGGGSYNSPLHF.

This clone was seen a single time. This rearrangement joins TRBV4-2 to TRBJ2-7; possibly TRBD2 for D (5 bases). Trimming took off 4 bases at V and 4 bases at J, with 14 bases between the two ends. The CDR3 runs 14 residues. Germline CDR1 is LGHNA and CDR2 is YNFKEQ. The CDR3 protein is CASSLNPGGYEQYF. In DNA form, the CDR3 reads TGTGCCAGCAGCCTTAACCCAGGCGGGTACGAGCAGTACTTC.

The chain employs TRBV5-1 and TRBJ2-6; TRBD2 might be the D (6 bases). The CDR3 contains 18 residues. The V and J ends lost 4 bases and 0 bases respectively, with 17 bases between them. The germline CDR1 and CDR2 sequences are SGHRS and YFSETQ. The CDR3 is CASSSRDLHVSGANVLTF. The CDR3 bases are TGCGCCAGCAGCAGCCGGGACTTACACGTCTCTGGGGCCAACGTCCTGACTTTC.

The rearrangement links TRBV30 to TRBJ2-7, with D maybe TRBD1 (5 bases). The germline V gene has CDR1 GTSNPN and CDR2 SVGIG (reference sequence). With 5 bases removed from V and 2 bases from J, the gap between germline ends came to 13 bases. This CDR3 contains 13 residues. The CDR3 coding sequence is TGTGCCTGGTCGGACAAGATCGCCTACGAGCAGTACTTC. Protein sequence: CAWSDKIAYEQYF.

The chain links TRBV30 to TRBJ1-1; D not certain. Germline V gene lookup returns CDR1 GTSNPN and CDR2 SVGIG (reference sequence). The V end was cut by 5 bases, the J end by 3 bases, with 10 bases between. The CDR3 is made up of 12 amino acids. DNA of the CDR3: TGTGCCTGGGGGCCTCTTGACACTGAAGCTTTCTTT. This gives the protein CAWGPLDTEAFF.

About this clone itself: Other DNA sequences in the sample encode the same CDR3. The rearrangement uses TRBV18 and TRBJ1-4, with D possibly TRBD1 on 6 matching bases. V was shortened by 4 bases and J by 2 bases, with 11 bases between the two germline ends. There are 15 residues in the CDR3. Germline V lookup: CDR1 KGHSH, CDR2 LQKENI. The CDR3 reads CASSLQGPTNEKLFF. The CDR3 DNA is TGTGCCAGCTCACTTCAGGGGCCCACTAATGAAAAACTGTTTTTT. Using reference TRBV18 and TRBJ1-4 for the parts outside the CDR3, the full variable domain is NAGVMQNPRHLVRRRGQEARLRCSPMKGHSHVYWYRQLPEEGLKFMVYLQKENIIDESGMPKERFSAEFPKEGPSILRIQQVVRGDSAAYFCASSLQGPTNEKLFFGSGTQLSVL.

A single count supports this clone. This chain joins TRBV5-5 and TRBJ1-1; D gene uncertain. The CDR3 is 15 residues long. In germline, CDR1 is SGHKS, CDR2 YYEKEE (reference sequence). The germline V and J ends were trimmed by 0 bases and 0 bases, with 9 bases remaining between them. DNA of the CDR3: TGTGCCAGCAGCTTGGTTATGGCCATGAACACTGAAGCTTTCTTT. Translation: CASSLVMAMNTEAFF.